The rows below give T cell receptor beta chains drawn from one sample of a study of response to subunit inactivated influenza vaccine. MiXCR, run by TCRdb on the RT-PCR reads, gives a single entry per CDR3 protein. In the table there are about 650,000 distinct CDR3 sequences, more than 15% of which are singletons. The source material was PBMCs from blood, sampled 11 to 12 days after vaccination. These receptors were taken from a man aged 45-65 years who received an inactivated influenza vaccine. Both conserved end residues are part of each CDR3. A D gene is named only where the DNA matches it firmly. Expanded clones get a size class; other rows say once, few or many, or leave the size out.

V gene	J gene	clone size	D gene	CDR3 protein	CDR3 DNA
TRBV28	TRBJ2-2	.	.	CASSLVLTGELFF	TGTGCCAGCAGTTTAGTGCTCACCGGGGAGCTGTTTTTT
TRBV29-1	TRBJ2-2	few	.	CSVGRAGNTGELFF	TGCAGCGTTGGAAGGGCAGGGAACACCGGGGAGCTGTTTTTT
TRBV5-1	TRBJ2-7	.	TRBD2	CASSFTSVGYEQYF	TGCGCCAGCAGTTTCACTAGCGTAGGGTACGAGCAGTACTTC
TRBV4-3	TRBJ2-3	many	.	CASSQGTGTDTQYF	TGCGCCAGCAGCCAGGGAACGGGGACAGATACGCAGTATTTT
TRBV18	TRBJ2-3	many	.	CASSLGERTDTQYF	TGTGCCAGCTCACTAGGGGAGAGGACAGATACGCAGTATTTT
TRBV6-1	TRBJ2-3	few	TRBD1	CASSDPRGIYTDTQYF	TGTGCCAGCAGTGACCCCAGGGGGATCTACACAGATACGCAGTATTTT
TRBV7-8	TRBJ2-5	few	.	CASSLTDRETQYF	TGTGCCAGCAGCTTAACTGACAGGGAGACCCAGTACTTC
TRBV14	TRBJ1-1	.	.	CASSPYDTEAFF	TGTGCCAGCAGCCCTTACGACACTGAAGCTTTCTTT
TRBV20-1	TRBJ2-3	few	TRBD1	CSALPTGSDTQYF	TGCAGTGCTCTACCGACAGGGTCAGATACGCAGTATTTT
TRBV2	TRBJ2-1	few	.	CASKGWGAAYNEQFF	TGTGCCAGCAAAGGTTGGGGGGCCGCCTACAATGAGCAGTTCTTC
TRBV10-1	TRBJ1-1	once	.	CASKFQRSEDTEAFF	TGCGCCAGCAAGTTCCAGAGATCGGAGGACACTGAAGCTTTCTTT
TRBV12-3/TRBV12-4	TRBJ2-6	.	TRBD1	CASRGTDSGANVLTF	TGTGCCAGCAGGGGGACAGACTCTGGGGCCAACGTCCTGACTTTC
TRBV9	TRBJ1-6	once	.	CASSVEPASNSPLHF	TGTGCCAGCAGCGTAGAGCCCGCGTCTAATTCACCCCTCCACTTT
TRBV4-3	TRBJ2-2	.	.	CASSPRSQGNGELFF	TGCGCCAGCAGCCCCCGGTCCCAGGGGAACGGGGAGCTGTTTTTT
TRBV15	TRBJ2-3	few	.	CATSRAPTDTQYF	TGTGCCACCAGCAGAGCCCCTACAGATACGCAGTATTTT
TRBV24-1	TRBJ2-1	many	TRBD2	CATSDPGTSGINEQFF	TGTGCCACCAGTGACCCCGGGACTAGCGGGATAAATGAGCAGTTCTTC
TRBV21-1	TRBJ2-7	many	.	CASSDVLYEQYF	TGTGCCAGCAGCGACGTTTTATACGAGCAGTACTTC
TRBV5-6	TRBJ2-1	once	TRBD2	CASSGWTSDEQFF	TGTGCCAGCAGCGGATGGACTAGCGATGAGCAGTTCTTC
TRBV6-1	TRBJ1-1	.	.	CASIPGGRRTEAFF	TGTGCCAGCATCCCCGGGGGGCGTCGAACTGAAGCTTTCTTT
TRBV2	TRBJ2-2	.	.	CASSEWVTGELFF	TGTGCCAGCAGTGAATGGGTCACCGGGGAGCTGTTTTTT
TRBV6-2/TRBV6-3	TRBJ2-7	many	TRBD1	CASRTGEWGFDEQYF	TGTGCCAGCAGGACAGGGGAATGGGGTTTCGACGAGCAGTACTTC
TRBV11-2	TRBJ2-7	few	.	CASSSPSGQRSYEQYF	TGTGCCAGCAGCTCCCCCAGTGGACAGCGGTCGTACGAGCAGTACTTC
TRBV2	TRBJ1-5	.	TRBD1	CASSIGQGVNQPQHF	TGTGCCAGTAGTATCGGACAGGGAGTAAATCAGCCCCAGCATTTT
TRBV2	TRBJ2-1	.	.	CASSGPGKYNEQFF	TGTGCCAGCAGTGGTCCTGGCAAATACAATGAGCAGTTCTTC
TRBV15	TRBJ2-1	.	.	CATSRAWNEQFF	TGTGCCACCAGCAGAGCTTGGAATGAGCAGTTCTTC
TRBV20-1	TRBJ1-1	.	.	CSARVPTGLEAFF	TGCAGTGCTAGAGTTCCGACAGGTCTTGAAGCTTTCTTT
TRBV7-2	TRBJ2-4	.	.	CASSLLENIQYF	TGTGCCAGCAGCTTACTAGAAAACATTCAGTACTTC
TRBV30	TRBJ2-5	many	TRBD1	CAWALGGFETQYF	TGTGCCTGGGCCTTAGGGGGCTTTGAGACCCAGTACTTC
TRBV25-1	TRBJ2-6	many	.	CASSKGEASGANVLTF	TGTGCCAGCAGTAAGGGGGAGGCCTCTGGGGCCAACGTCCTGACTTTC
TRBV27	TRBJ2-1	.	TRBD1	CASRGTGKPFHNEQFF	TGTGCCAGCAGGGGGACAGGGAAGCCCTTCCACAATGAGCAGTTCTTC
TRBV20-1	TRBJ2-3	.	.	CSVSGTNRGTDTQYF	TGCAGTGTCTCAGGGACAAATCGCGGCACAGATACGCAGTATTTT
TRBV7-2	TRBJ2-1	few	TRBD2	CASSLTSGSHSYNEQFF	TGTGCCAGCAGCTTGACTAGCGGGAGTCACTCCTACAATGAGCAGTTCTTC
TRBV29-1	TRBJ2-1	.	TRBD2	CSVDLRLAVNEQFF	TGCAGCGTTGACCTTCGACTAGCGGTCAATGAGCAGTTCTTC
TRBV10-3	TRBJ2-2	.	.	CGISGRNANTGELFF	TGTGGCATCAGTGGAAGGAACGCGAACACCGGGGAGCTGTTTTTT
TRBV28	TRBJ2-7	many	TRBD2	CASRPGLAGDEQYF	TGTGCCAGCAGACCGGGACTAGCGGGAGACGAGCAGTACTTC
TRBV29-1	TRBJ1-6	.	.	CSARREENSPLHF	TGCAGCGCAAGGAGAGAGGAGAATTCACCCCTCCACTTT
TRBV9	TRBJ2-7	.	.	CASSAGSGTNYEQYF	TGTGCCAGCAGCGCGGGCTCCGGGACGAACTACGAGCAGTACTTC
TRBV5-1	TRBJ2-5	.	.	CASGGRGSGQETQYF	TGCGCCAGCGGTGGTAGGGGATCAGGACAAGAGACCCAGTACTTC
TRBV7-9	TRBJ2-7	.	.	CASRGLGEQYF	TGTGCCAGCAGGGGTCTGGGCGAGCAGTACTTC
TRBV4-3	TRBJ2-1	.	.	CASSQEELPPYNEQFF	TGCGCCAGCAGCCAAGAAGAGCTCCCGCCCTACAATGAGCAGTTCTTC
TRBV4-2	TRBJ2-1	many	TRBD2	CASGGLAGGNEQFF	TGTGCCAGCGGAGGTCTAGCGGGAGGTAATGAGCAGTTCTTC
TRBV7-9	TRBJ2-5	.	.	CASEAAPATQYF	TGTGCCAGCGAAGCAGCCCCAGCGACCCAGTACTTC
TRBV6-1	TRBJ2-5	few	.	CASSSTSWGETQYF	TGTGCCAGCAGCAGTACTAGCTGGGGGGAGACCCAGTACTTC
TRBV7-2	TRBJ2-7	once	.	CASMQFPSSYEQYF	TGTGCCAGCATGCAATTTCCGAGCTCCTACGAGCAGTACTTC
TRBV12-3/TRBV12-4	TRBJ2-1	few	TRBD2	CASSSLAEGGHEQFF	TGTGCCAGCAGTTCACTAGCGGAGGGAGGCCATGAGCAGTTCTTC
TRBV5-1	TRBJ2-2	many	.	CASSLVQGNTGELFF	TGCGCCAGCAGCTTGGTACAGGGGAACACCGGGGAGCTGTTTTTT
TRBV20-1	TRBJ1-4	few	.	CSARSGKNEKLFF	TGCAGTGCTAGATCGGGCAAGAATGAAAAACTGTTTTTT
TRBV6-1	TRBJ1-4	few	TRBD1	CASRLPTGGNEKLFF	TGTGCCAGCAGACTCCCGACAGGGGGGAATGAAAAACTGTTTTTT
TRBV3-1	TRBJ1-1	.	.	CASSHLLGRSNTEAFF	TGTGCCAGCAGCCACCTTCTAGGACGGTCGAACACTGAAGCTTTCTTT
TRBV4-3	TRBJ2-2	few	TRBD2	CASSQALAGGTGELFF	TGCGCCAGCAGCCAAGCGTTAGCGGGCGGCACCGGGGAGCTGTTTTTT
TRBV11-2	TRBJ2-1	.	TRBD2	CASSPWSGVSSYNEQFF	TGTGCCAGCAGCCCCTGGAGCGGGGTGAGCTCCTACAATGAGCAGTTCTTC
TRBV12-3/TRBV12-4	TRBJ1-1	few	.	CASRLTPVTEAFF	TGTGCCAGCAGACTTACACCAGTCACTGAAGCTTTCTTT
TRBV7-3	TRBJ1-4	few	TRBD1	CASSLTTWWTGFREKLFF	TGTGCCAGCAGCTTAACGACCTGGTGGACAGGGTTCCGTGAAAAACTGTTTTTT
TRBV12-3/TRBV12-4	TRBJ2-2	.	.	CASSKLGGATGELFF	TGTGCCAGCAGTAAGCTGGGGGGGGCCACCGGGGAGCTGTTTTTT
TRBV10-3	TRBJ2-2	.	TRBD2	CASRGDFNTGELFF	TGTGCCAGCCGGGGGGACTTCAACACCGGGGAGCTGTTTTTT
TRBV18	TRBJ2-3	.	.	CASSQGSTTDTQYF	TGTGCCAGCTCTCAGGGAAGCACCACAGATACGCAGTATTTT
TRBV20-1	TRBJ2-7	.	.	CSASRLVYEQYF	TGCAGTGCTAGCAGGCTAGTCTACGAGCAGTACTTC
TRBV9	TRBJ2-1	.	TRBD1	CASSVDPGQGWNNEQFF	TGTGCCAGCAGCGTTGACCCGGGACAGGGTTGGAACAATGAGCAGTTCTTC